This T cell receptor (beta chain) comes out of a study of Graves' ophthalmopathy and Graves' hyperthyroidism. Whole-study results and caveats: Most thyroid clonotypes expanded beyond 0.001 frequency were also found in blood. Forecasting of ophthalmopathy progression by the model achieved 70.59% sensitivity and around 72% specificity.

For repertoire sequencing, the TCR beta CDR3 regions were amplified from RNA transcripts. HTBI primers were employed in first-round RT-PCR, then a second-round multiplex PCR followed. Via MiXCR, TCRdb re-called the multiplex PCR reads, giving one row per CDR3 protein. The profile shows 200,000 to 250,000 distinct CDR3 sequences, 20% to 25% of them singletons. This clonotype was detected a few times. Its antigen is not known. V lost 2 bases, J lost 7 bases, and 8 bases stayed unmatched. From germline, CDR1 is MNHEY and CDR2 SVGEGT. The CDR3 has 16 residues. Ophthalmopathy donors were characterized by moderate-to-severe activity, CAS of at least 3, NOSPECS of at least 4, and duration under 3 months. None of the included patients had other autoimmune diseases, uncontrolled infections, pregnancy or lactation, as these led to exclusion.

What was sequenced was peripheral blood. This chain links TRBV6-2 or TRBV6-3 with TRBJ1-6; 7 nucleotides align to TRBD1. This sequence originates from a woman in her 50s with Graves' ophthalmopathy. The CDR3, as DNA: TGTGCCAGCAGTTACGATGAGGGGGCTGCAAATTCACCCCTCCACTTT. Translated, it gives CASSYDEGAANSPLHF.